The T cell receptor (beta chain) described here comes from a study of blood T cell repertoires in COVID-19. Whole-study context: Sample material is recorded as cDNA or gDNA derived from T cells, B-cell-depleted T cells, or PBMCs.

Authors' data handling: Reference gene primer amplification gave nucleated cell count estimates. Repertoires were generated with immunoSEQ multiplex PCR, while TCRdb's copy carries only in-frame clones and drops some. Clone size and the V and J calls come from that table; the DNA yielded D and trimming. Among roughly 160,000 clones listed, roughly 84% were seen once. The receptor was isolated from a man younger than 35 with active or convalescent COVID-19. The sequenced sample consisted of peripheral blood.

CDR3 bases: TGTGCCAGCAGCCCCACGGCGGAGAACACCGGGGAGCTGTTTTTT. Encoded protein: CASSPTAENTGELFF. The chain employs TRBV9 and TRBJ2-2; unclear D gene. V was trimmed by 4 bases and J by 1 base, leaving 11 bases between them. The length of the CDR3 is 15 residues. The V gene's germline CDR1 is SGDLS and CDR2 YYNGEE.